The 20 T cell receptor beta chains given below trace back to one sample, sequenced in a study of glioma-infiltrating T cells. The iRepertoire nested amplicon-rescue multiplex PCR amplified TCR alpha and beta CDR3s from RNA. Using its own MiXCR run on the multiplex PCR reads, TCRdb lists one record per CDR3 protein. This sample has 44,000 or so distinct CDR3 sequences; approximately 20% occur once, and the top ten carry 5% to 7.5%. Sequences were obtained from glioma tissue, nonneoplastic brain tissue, or PBMCs (not recorded which). The receptors were sampled from a human donor with low-grade glioma or glioblastoma, undergoing nonglioma brain surgery, or in good health (not recorded which).

This clonotype is medium-sized within its sample. This chain joins TRBV6-2 or TRBV6-3 and TRBJ2-3; no reliable D call. The length of the CDR3 is 14 residues. The germline V gene has CDR1 MNHEY and CDR2 SVGEGT. The V end lost 4 bases, the J end lost 4 bases, and 12 bases lay between the germline ends. CDR3 coding DNA: TGTGCCAGCAGTTCCAATGCAGGTTCAGATACGCAGTATTTT. This encodes CASSSNAGSDTQYF.

This chain connects TRBV7-9 to TRBJ2-3; D perhaps matches TRBD2 (5 bases). CDR1 SEHNR and CDR2 FQNEAQ come from the germline V gene (reference sequence). This CDR3 is built from 16 residues. Trimming left V 0 bases short and J 1 base short, with 11 bases between. CDR3 amino acids: CASSLAGSGRTDTQYF. The CDR3 nucleotides read TGTGCCAGCAGCTTAGCTGGAAGCGGTCGCACAGATACGCAGTATTTT.

This clonotype was seen repeatedly, ten times or more. V and J are TRBV7-2 and TRBJ2-1, with 10 bases lining up with TRBD2. The V and J ends lost 5 bases and 7 bases, in that order; junction bases with no gene match: 5. CDR1 and CDR2 (germline): SGHTA, FQGNSA. The CDR3 consists of 14 residues. CDR3 region: CASSIGLAENEQFF. The CDR3 DNA is TGTGCCAGCAGCATCGGACTAGCGGAAAATGAGCAGTTCTTC.

This clonotype was found many times. The chain uses TRBV2 and TRBJ2-1; D is ambiguous. The V gene lost 7 bases and the J gene lost 5 bases, with 3 bases spanning the gap. The germline V gene encodes CDR1 SNHLY and CDR2 FYNNEI. The CDR3 spans 10 residues. The CDR3 loop is CASKNNEQFF. CDR3 DNA: TGTGCCAGCAAGAACAATGAGCAGTTCTTC.

This clonotype was counted at least ten times. This sequence joins TRBV10-2 and TRBJ2-5; D call uncertain. The CDR3 is 12 amino acids. Trimming pared 3 bases from V and 5 bases from J, leaving 7 bases between. Germline CDR1 reads WSHSY; CDR2 reads SAAADI. Here the CDR3 DNA reads TGCGCCAGCAGTGATAGGATGGAGACCCAGTACTTC. It codes for CASSDRMETQYF.

This clonotype was counted at least ten times. The chain has TRBV4-1 and TRBJ2-1, with 7 bases identical to TRBD1. This CDR3 region has 12 residues. V was pared by 4 bases and J by 15 bases, with 9 bases of the junction left unmatched. Germline V gene sequence: CDR1 MGHRA, CDR2 YSYEKL. The CDR3 DNA reads TGCGCCAGCAGCCGCCGGGACAGAGAGGGGTTCTTC. Its protein product is CASSRRDREGFF.

This clonotype turned up a few times. V usage is TRBV19 and J usage is TRBJ2-1, with D hard to call. The CDR3 is made up of 13 amino acids. The V end lost 3 bases, the J end lost 4 bases, and 7 bases lay between the germline ends. The germline V gene has CDR1 LNHDA and CDR2 SQIVND (reference sequence). CDR3 coding DNA: TGTGCCAGTAGTATCGCACTGTACAATGAGCAGTTCTTC. It codes for CASSIALYNEQFF.

This clonotype was recorded many times. CDR3: CASSPVWGGTYEQYV. The CDR3 region has the DNA TGCGCCAGCAGCCCGGTATGGGGGGGAACCTACGAGCAGTACGTC. The chain recombines TRBV4-1 with TRBJ2-7, with TRBD2 identical over 7 bases. V gave up 4 bases and J gave up 2 bases; unmatched junction bases: 8. The CDR3 loop spans 15 amino acids. Germline V gene sequence: CDR1 MGHRA, CDR2 YSYEKL.

Only a few counts were recorded for this clonotype. CDR3: CASSRGTEYQETQYF. The CDR3 DNA reads as TGTGCCAGCAGCCGTGGGACGGAGTACCAAGAGACCCAGTACTTC. This rearrangement joins TRBV7-9 to TRBJ2-5; D is possibly TRBD1 or TRBD2 (5 bases each). CDR1 SEHNR and CDR2 FQNEAQ come from the germline V gene (reference sequence). The CDR3 runs 15 residues. V gave up 5 bases and J gave up 0 bases, with 13 bases separating them. The full variable domain, its missing parts supplied by reference TRBV7-9 and TRBJ2-5, is DTGVSQNPRHKITKRGQNVTFRCDPISEHNRLYWYRQTLGQGPEFLTYFQNEAQLEKSRLLSDRFSAERPKGSFSTLEIQRTEQGDSAMYLCASSRGTEYQETQYFGPGTRLLVL.

There are many counts of this clonotype. The chain couples TRBV9 to TRBJ1-2; TRBD1 matches at 9 bases. The trim removed 5 bases at V and 6 bases at J, leaving 5 bases unmatched. The CDR3 is 13 amino acids. Germline V gene lookup returns CDR1 SGDLS and CDR2 YYNGEE. The CDR3 loop is CASRGQGNDGYTF. Written as DNA, the CDR3 is TGTGCCAGCAGAGGACAGGGGAACGATGGCTACACCTTC. Using reference TRBV9 and TRBJ1-2 for the parts outside the CDR3, the full variable domain is DSGVTQTPKHLITATGQRVTLRCSPRSGDLSVYWYQQSLDQGLQFLIQYYNGEERAKGNILERFSAQQFPDLHSELNLSSLELGDSALYFCASRGQGNDGYTFGSGTRLTVV.

The V call is TRBV3-1, the J call TRBJ2-5, with D possibly matching TRBD2 (6 bases). The length of the CDR3 is 16 residues. V lost 6 bases and J lost 5, with 22 bases in between. Germline V CDR1 and CDR2: LGHDT, YNNKEL (reference sequence). The CDR3 DNA reads TGTGCCAGCAGTCCCCTAGCGCCCCAGTTCCCGGAGACCCAGTACTTC. This gives the protein CASSPLAPQFPETQYF.

This clonotype was picked up a small number of times. A clone one base away is much larger, so this may be a read error. The chain couples TRBV4-3 to TRBJ2-5; D gene ambiguous. V lost 6 bases to trimming and J lost 7 bases, with 15 bases between them. Germline V CDR1 and CDR2: LGHNA, YSLEER. This CDR3 comprises 13 residues. CDR3 residues: CASRRPEEGTQYF. CDR3 bases: TGCGCCAGCAGACGACCCGAGGAAGGGACCCAGTACTTC.

With regard to this clonotype: One base away lies a much larger clone, so this may be a sequencing read error. V and J are TRBV10-3 and TRBJ2-7, with D unresolved. The CDR3 extends over 12 amino acids. V was clipped by 5 bases and J by 6 bases, with 11 bases between them. Per the germline V gene, CDR1 is ENHRY and CDR2 is SYGVKD. Here the CDR3 reads CAISKLGSEQYF. As DNA, the CDR3 is TGTGCCATCAGTAAGTTAGGAAGCGAGCAGTACTTC.

This clonotype was seen many times. The chain links TRBV14 to TRBJ1-6; 7 bases match TRBD1. The germline V gene has CDR1 SGHDN and CDR2 FVKESK. This CDR3 contains 17 residues. V dropped 1 base and J dropped 2; count of bases not matched to a gene: 5. CDR3 sequence reads: CASSQGQGRPYNSPLHF. CDR3 in DNA: TGTGCCAGCAGCCAAGGACAGGGCCGACCCTATAATTCACCCCTCCACTTT.

The table lists this clonotype with many counts. CDR3 sequence reads: CASSSLVGRTNSPLHF. CDR3 bases: TGTGCCAGCTCATCATTAGTGGGACGGACAAATTCACCCCTCCACTTT. This chain joins TRBV18 and TRBJ1-6, with TRBD1 as a possible D gene (5 bases). Looked up from germline, CDR1 is KGHSH and CDR2 is LQKENI. V lost 5 bases and J lost 7, with 18 bases in between. The CDR3 is 16 residues long.

This clonotype came up many times. The V and J genes are TRBV6-1 and TRBJ2-5; perhaps TRBD2 as D (6 bases). Trimming stripped 6 bases from V and 2 bases from J, with 22 bases between. CDR3 length equals 17 residues. Germline CDR1 and CDR2: MNHNS and SASEGT. The CDR3 nucleotides are TGTGCCAGCAGCTTCTACGGTGGGTGGACTAAACAAGAGACCCAGTACTTC. Amino acid sequence: CASSFYGGWTKQETQYF.

This clonotype was counted at least ten times. The J gene is TRBJ2-5, the V gene TRBV28, with D perhaps matching TRBD1 (6 bases). Germline CDR1 MDHEN, CDR2 SYDVKM. With 10 bases removed from V and 5 bases from J, the gap between germline ends came to 20 bases. The CDR3 contains 14 residues. CDR3 amino acids: CATRGGAAVETQYF. In nucleotides, the CDR3 is TGTGCCACCCGAGGGGGAGCTGCTGTGGAGACCCAGTACTTC.

This clonotype showed up many times. V and J are TRBV2 and TRBJ2-5; the D gene is possibly TRBD1 (6 bases). The germline V gene has CDR1 SNHLY and CDR2 FYNNEI. There are 16 residues in the CDR3. Trimming removed 6 bases from V and 1 base from J, with 18 bases in between. CDR3 bases: TGTGCCAGCAGCGATTCTCCCTTGGGGGCCCAAGAGACCCAGTACTTC. Residues: CASSDSPLGAQETQYF.

As regards this clonotype: This may be a read error, as it is one base from a much larger clone. This chain's CDR3 is CASSPRLTRDSEDEQYF. CDR3 in DNA: TGTGCCAGCAGCCCCAGACTTACCCGGGACAGTGAAGACGAGCAGTACTTC. The V gene is TRBV7-9, the J gene TRBJ2-7, with 7 bases lining up with TRBD1. Germline V gene lookup returns CDR1 SEHNR and CDR2 FQNEAQ (reference sequence). CDR3 length: 17 amino acids. V was clipped by 5 bases and J by 5 bases; unmatched bases: 18.

This clonotype was detected many times. This chain connects TRBV4-1 to TRBJ2-2; no reliable D call. Germline V gene data show CDR1 as MGHRA and CDR2 as YSYEKL. V lost 1 base and J 3 bases, leaving 6 bases between the germline ends. This CDR3 is built from 14 residues. For the CDR3, the DNA is TGCGCCAGCAGCCAAGGCACCCACACCGGGGAGCTGTTTTTT. As protein: CASSQGTHTGELFF.